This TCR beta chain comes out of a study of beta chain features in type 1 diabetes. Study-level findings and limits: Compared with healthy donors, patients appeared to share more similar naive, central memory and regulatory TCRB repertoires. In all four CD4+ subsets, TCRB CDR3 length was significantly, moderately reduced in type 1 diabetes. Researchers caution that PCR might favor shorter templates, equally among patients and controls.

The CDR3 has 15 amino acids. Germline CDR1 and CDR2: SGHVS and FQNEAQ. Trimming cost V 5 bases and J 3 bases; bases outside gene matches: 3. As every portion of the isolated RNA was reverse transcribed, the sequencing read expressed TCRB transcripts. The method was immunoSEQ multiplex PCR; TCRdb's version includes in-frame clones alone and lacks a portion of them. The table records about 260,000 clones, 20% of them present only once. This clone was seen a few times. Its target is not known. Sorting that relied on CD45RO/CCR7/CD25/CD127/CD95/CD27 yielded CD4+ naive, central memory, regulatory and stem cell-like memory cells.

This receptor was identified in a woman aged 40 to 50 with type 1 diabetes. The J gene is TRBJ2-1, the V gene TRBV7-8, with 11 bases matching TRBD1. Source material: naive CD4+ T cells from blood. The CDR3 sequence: CASSRDRGFYNEQFF. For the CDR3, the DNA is TGTGCCAGCAGCCGGGACAGGGGGTTCTACAATGAGCAGTTCTTC.